The 17 T cell receptor beta chains given below trace back to one sample, sequenced in a study of vaccination effects on CD4 cells after COVID-19. The antigens of these receptors remain unknown. Only in-frame clones appear in the TCRdb table, and some are missing; sequencing was by immunoSEQ multiplex PCR. The sample includes tens of thousands of clones, approximately 73% seen only once; the top ten take 4.5% to 7%. Prior to sequencing, the ViraFEST assay stimulated PBMC with viral peptide pools, which expanded the antigen-specific CD4+ T cells. Following an approximately 9-day culture, CD4+ T cells were purified. This person caught SARS-CoV-2 sometime from March to December 2020, and PCR testing confirmed the infection. Sample: CD4+ T cells from PBMCs cultured with HIV peptides, taken before COVID-19 vaccination. Subset meaning: HIV-1 Nef peptide pool negative control/reference culture. All receptors come from a human donor who had a prior SARS-CoV-2 infection.

J is TRBJ1-2 and V is TRBV6-1, with a weak D call TRBD1 (5 bases). The CDR3 is made up of 13 amino acids. V gave up 3 bases and J gave up 8 bases, with 13 bases separating them. Germline loops: CDR1 MNHNS, CDR2 SASEGT. The CDR3 DNA reads TGTGCCAGCAGTGAGGGTTCAGGGTACGGCTACACCTTC. This codes for CASSEGSGYGYTF.

Comments on this clone: This same CDR3 is encoded by further DNA sequences in the sample. This rearrangement joins TRBV9 to TRBJ2-2; D possibly corresponds to TRBD2 (5 bases). The V end was cut by 2 bases, the J end by 5 bases, with 13 bases between. Germline V gives CDR1 SGDLS, CDR2 YYNGEE. This CDR3 contains 15 residues. DNA for the CDR3: TGTGCCAGCAGCGTGAGAGGGAGCCAAACCGGGGAGCTGTTTTTT. It encodes CASSVRGSQTGELFF. The full variable domain, in which reference TRBV9 and TRBJ2-2 provide the parts outside the CDR3, is DSGVTQTPKHLITATGQRVTLRCSPRSGDLSVYWYQQSLDQGLQFLIQYYNGEERAKGNILERFSAQQFPDLHSELNLSSLELGDSALYFCASSVRGSQTGELFFGEGSRLTVL.

This chain joins TRBV5-4 and TRBJ1-2; no clear D gene. This CDR3 comprises 14 residues. Trimming pared 3 bases from V and 2 bases from J, leaving 11 bases between. Per germline, CDR1 SGHNT and CDR2 YYREEE (reference sequence). The CDR3 nucleotides read TGTGCCAGCAGCTCCCCCCAGACGAACTATGGCTACACCTTC. Residues: CASSSPQTNYGYTF.

The CDR3 coding sequence is TGTGCCAGCAGCTTAAGGGGGACCTCGCGATACGAGCAGTACTTC. Protein product: CASSLRGTSRYEQYF. The V gene is TRBV5-8, the J gene TRBJ2-7, with D perhaps TRBD1 (6 bases). V lost 2 bases, J lost 4 bases, and 16 bases lay in between. The CDR3 has 15 amino acids. Germline V lookup: CDR1 SGHTS, CDR2 YDEGEE. The whole variable domain, filled in from reference TRBV5-8 and TRBJ2-7, reads EAGVTQSPTHLIKTRGQQATLRCSPISGHTSVYWYQQALGLGLQFLLWYDEGEERNRGNFPPRFSGRQFPNYSSELNVNALELEDSALYLCASSLRGTSRYEQYFGPGTRLTVT.

The CDR3 is CATSQKKIRQGTQISYEQYF. Written as DNA, the CDR3 is TGTGCCACCAGCCAAAAAAAAATAAGACAGGGAACCCAAATCTCCTACGAGCAGTACTTC. The V and J genes are TRBV15 and TRBJ2-7, with 7 nucleotides matching TRBD1. With V trimmed by 5 bases and J by 0 bases, 22 bases remained unmatched. The CDR3 length is 20 residues. Germline-derived CDR1 and CDR2 are LNHNV and YYDKDF (reference sequence).

The chain uses TRBV7-9 and TRBJ2-6; 7 nucleotides match TRBD1. From germline, CDR1 is SEHNR and CDR2 FQNEAQ (reference sequence). The CDR3 loop spans 15 amino acids. With V trimmed by 4 bases and J by 2 bases, 2 bases remained unmatched. The DNA of the CDR3 is TGTGCCAGCAGCTCCGACAGGGCTGGGGCCAACGTCCTGACTTTC. Translating it yields CASSSDRAGANVLTF.

This chain's CDR3 is CASSQESSGGPTDTQYF. CDR3 sequence (DNA): TGTGCCAGCAGCCAAGAATCCAGCGGGGGGCCCACAGATACGCAGTATTTT. The chain employs TRBV4-2 and TRBJ2-3; 9 bases agree with TRBD2. With 0 bases clipped from V and 2 bases from J, the junction kept 6 bases outside the gene matches. The CDR3 is 17 amino acids. Looked up from germline, CDR1 is LGHNA and CDR2 is YNFKEQ.

The chain carries TRBV9 and TRBJ2-1, with D perhaps TRBD1 (5 bases). The germline V gene has CDR1 SGDLS and CDR2 YYNGEE. Trimming removed 5 bases from V and 5 bases from J, with 17 bases in between. The CDR3 contains 15 residues. CDR3: CASSSWAGLDNEQFF. As DNA, the CDR3 is TGTGCCAGCAGTTCATGGGCAGGGCTGGACAATGAGCAGTTCTTC.

This clone has a handful of counts. The rearrangement joins TRBV4-2 to TRBJ2-7, with D unresolved. The CDR3 spans 15 residues. Germline values: CDR1 LGHNA, CDR2 YNFKEQ. V lost 3 bases, J lost 2 bases, and 14 bases lay in between. The CDR3: CASSHQATVPYEQYF. In DNA, the CDR3 is TGTGCCAGCAGCCACCAAGCTACAGTTCCCTACGAGCAGTACTTC.

The V and J genes are TRBV4-1 and TRBJ1-2, with 7 bases that match TRBD1. Trimming cost V 0 bases and J 0 bases; bases outside gene matches: 4. CDR3 length: 16 residues. Germline V gives CDR1 MGHRA, CDR2 YSYEKL. The CDR3 DNA sequence: TGCGCCAGCAGCCAAGAGGGGACAGCCCCTAACTATGGCTACACCTTC. The encoded protein is CASSQEGTAPNYGYTF.

This chain uses TRBV15 with TRBJ2-3; D possibly corresponds to TRBD1 (5 bases). The V gene's germline CDR1 is LNHNV and CDR2 YYDKDF (reference sequence). This CDR3 is 15 amino acids long. V was trimmed by 0 bases and J by 5 bases, leaving 12 bases between them. The CDR3 sequence: CATSREPTGRDTQYF. The CDR3 DNA reads as TGTGCCACCAGCAGAGAGCCCACAGGCAGAGATACGCAGTATTTT.

The V call is TRBV30, the J call TRBJ2-4, with TRBD1 as a possible D gene (5 bases). Germline assignment: CDR1 GTSNPN and CDR2 SVGIG (reference sequence). Trimming cost V 3 bases and J 0 bases, with 12 bases left between them. The CDR3 totals 15 residues. This chain's CDR3 is CAWSFPGLAKNIQYF. In DNA, the CDR3 is TGTGCCTGGAGCTTCCCAGGGTTAGCCAAAAACATTCAGTACTTC.

This clone was recorded a few times. The chain joins TRBV7-9 to TRBJ2-1, with 8 bases aligning to TRBD2. This CDR3 spans 15 amino acids. The V gene end was trimmed by 5 bases and the J gene end by 9 bases; junction bases not matched to a gene: 12. Per the germline V gene, CDR1 is SEHNR and CDR2 is FQNEAQ (reference sequence). The CDR3 DNA is TGTGCCAGCAGCCGCTCGGGAGGGCCAAGGGGTGAGCAGTTCTTC. Its translation: CASSRSGGPRGEQFF.

The chain couples TRBV3-1 (or the pseudogene TRBV3-2) to TRBJ1-2, with 8 bases fitting TRBD1. The V gene's germline CDR1 is LGHDT and CDR2 YNNKEL (reference sequence). V was pared by 1 base and J by 8 bases, with 6 bases of the junction left unmatched. The CDR3 is 14 residues long. DNA of the CDR3: TGTGCCAGCAGCCAAGCCAGGGGGCGCGGGGGCTACACCTTC. This translates into CASSQARGRGGYTF.

This clone was seen more than once but under ten times. The rearrangement joins TRBV7-3 to TRBJ1-1; D is uncertain. The CDR3 is made up of 12 amino acids. CDR1 and CDR2 (germline): SGHTA, FQGTGA. V lost 5 bases to trimming and J lost 5 bases, with 9 bases between them. CDR3 in DNA: TGTGCCAGCAGCGCTACGGGGACTGAAGCTTTCTTT. It is translated as CASSATGTEAFF.

The V and J genes are TRBV7-8 and TRBJ2-1; 7 bases are shared with TRBD2. CDR1 is SGHVS and CDR2 is FQNEAQ in the germline V gene. Trimming at V came to 5 bases and at J to 8 bases, leaving 15 bases not matched to a gene. The CDR3 sequence is 16 residues long. CDR3 in amino acids: CASSPLGGGPYDEQFF. The CDR3 nucleotides read TGTGCCAGCAGCCCCCTCGGGGGAGGGCCTTATGATGAGCAGTTCTTC.

The chain couples TRBV6-5 to TRBJ1-6; no clear D. Deletions cut 0 bases from V and 9 bases from J, with 15 bases between. This CDR3 contains 16 residues. The germline gives CDR1 MNHEY, CDR2 SVGAGI. CDR3 bases: TGTGCCAGCAGTTACTCTCCATACGCCGGTAGTTCACCCCTCCACTTT. It yields the protein CASSYSPYAGSSPLHF.